The 8 T cell receptor beta chains below all came from one sample that was sequenced in a study of T-cell reconstitution after alpha-beta-depleted transplantation in children. It was with unique molecular identifiers that the TCRbeta library was prepared. TCRdb re-analysed the PCR reads in MiXCR, keeping a single row per CDR3 protein. The sample consists of 700,000 to 850,000 distinct CDR3 sequences, about 15% of them appearing once. Sequencing used PBMCs, mostly from graft donor cells, obtained 360 days after TCRalphabeta/CD19-depleted stem cell transplant. The origin of the receptors is a male patient between 5 and 17 years old who had a stem cell transplant for acute lymphoblastic leukemia, so the T cells may come from the graft donor.

This clonotype was observed many times. The chain uses TRBV5-1 and TRBJ2-5; tentative D call: TRBD2 (6 bases). Deletions cut 2 bases from V and 5 bases from J, with 10 bases between. The CDR3 loop spans 13 amino acids. Germline V lookup: CDR1 SGHRS, CDR2 YFSETQ. The CDR3 sequence is CASSLASVETQYF. The CDR3, as DNA: TGCGCCAGCAGCTTAGCTAGCGTGGAGACCCAGTACTTC.

V usage is TRBV20-1 and J usage is TRBJ1-2; weak D call: TRBD1 (5 bases). CDR1 DFQATT and CDR2 SNEGSKA come from the germline V gene (reference sequence). V shed 6 bases and J shed 5 bases, with 25 bases lying between them. This CDR3 contains 16 residues. CDR3 amino acids: CSARGGPQKGRYGYTF. CDR3 sequence (DNA): TGCAGTGCCCGGGGGGGACCGCAGAAGGGTCGGTATGGCTACACCTTC.

This clonotype has just a few counts. The chain couples TRBV20-1 to TRBJ1-6, with D tentatively TRBD1 (5 bases). V was cut by 3 bases and J by 2 bases, with 8 bases left in between. Germline V gene data show CDR1 as DFQATT and CDR2 as SNEGSKA (reference sequence). The CDR3 runs 14 residues. CDR3 in DNA: TGCAGTGCTAGGTGGGGCACCTATAATTCACCCCTCCACTTT. Translation gives CSARWGTYNSPLHF.

The V call is TRBV14, the J call TRBJ2-2, with D unclear. Trimming cost V 0 bases and J 3 bases, with 8 bases left between them. CDR3 length: 15 residues. CDR1 is SGHDN and CDR2 is FVKESK in the germline V gene. CDR3 DNA: TGTGCCAGCAGCCAAGATCACACATACACCGGGGAGCTGTTTTTT. Protein sequence: CASSQDHTYTGELFF.

This clonotype was recorded a few times. The chain joins TRBV4-1 to TRBJ2-2; D is unclear. This CDR3 has 18 amino acids. Trimming cost V 0 bases and J 6 bases, with 20 bases left between them. Looked up from germline, CDR1 is MGHRA and CDR2 is YSYEKL. The CDR3 protein is CASSQERRKDPWAGELFF. The CDR3 nucleotides read TGCGCCAGCAGCCAAGAAAGAAGGAAGGACCCATGGGCCGGGGAGCTGTTTTTT.

This chain joins TRBV5-1 and TRBJ1-5, with D tentatively TRBD1 (6 bases). Germline-derived CDR1 and CDR2 are SGHRS and YFSETQ. With 6 bases removed from V and 0 bases from J, the gap between germline ends came to 10 bases. The length of the CDR3 is 14 residues. The chain's CDR3 is CASKPGASNQPQHF. CDR3 in DNA: TGCGCCAGCAAACCAGGGGCTAGCAATCAGCCCCAGCATTTT.

Only a few counts were recorded for this clonotype. The J gene is TRBJ1-3, the V gene TRBV28; D remains unclear. Germline V gives CDR1 MDHEN, CDR2 SYDVKM. This CDR3 is built from 14 residues. The germline V and J ends were trimmed by 4 bases and 4 bases, with 11 bases remaining between them. This chain's CDR3 is CASSSLVAGNTIYF. CDR3 nucleotide sequence: TGTGCCAGCAGTTCGTTGGTTGCGGGAAACACCATATATTTT.

This chain links TRBV11-2 with TRBJ2-4; D is ambiguous. Trimming took off 4 bases at V and 4 bases at J, with 11 bases between the two ends. The CDR3 is made up of 14 amino acids. Germline CDR1 and CDR2: SGHAT and FQNNGV. CDR3 sequence (DNA): TGTGCCAGCAGCTCCGCCCGGTCGAAAAACATTCAGTACTTC. Translating gives CASSSARSKNIQYF.